This T cell receptor (beta chain) stems from a study of blood T cells in healthy people across ages. The second PCR ran about 6 to 11 cycles with a sample-barcoded 5' primer and J-beta primers. TCRdb ran MiXCR on the 5' RACE reads and lists one entry per CDR3 protein. The sample has around 780,000 distinct CDR3 sequences, roughly 56% seen once. With 5 bases clipped from V and 0 bases from J, the junction kept 5 bases outside the gene matches. In germline, CDR1 is SGHTA, CDR2 FQGNSA. The CDR3 has 16 amino acids. Whole-study findings and limits: Diversity of TCR beta correlated strongly with naive T cell percentage. Observed TCR beta diversity per million T cells went down as age went up. This fall followed a roughly linear course with age.

This clonotype was counted between two and nine times. Its matching antigen is unknown. The chain combines TRBV7-2 with TRBJ2-1; 9 bases align to TRBD2. This TCR was sampled from a man aged 35 to 55 in good health. Sequenced sample: blood. CDR3 amino acids: CASSIVAGVSYNEQFF. The CDR3 nucleotides are TGTGCCAGCAGCATTGTAGCGGGAGTCTCCTACAATGAGCAGTTCTTC.